Given below is one TCR beta chain in context. This sample was taken from a study of blood T cell repertoires in COVID-19. Profiling relied on immunoSEQ multiplex PCR, and the TCRdb table lists in-frame clones only, not all of them. Of more than 350,000 clones detected, roughly 89% appear once; the ten largest clones hold roughly 10%. Germline CDR1 SGDLS, CDR2 YYNGEE. There are 15 residues in the CDR3. With V trimmed by 3 bases and J by 1 base, 1 base remained unmatched. This TCR was recovered from a woman between 45 and 60 years old who had recovered from COVID-19. V usage is TRBV9 and J usage is TRBJ1-6; TRBD1 aligns across 7 bases. The sample taken for sequencing was PBMCs or T cells enriched from blood (not recorded which). The CDR3 loop is CASSGQGSYNSPLHF. CDR3 bases: TGTGCCAGCAGCGGACAGGGATCCTATAATTCACCCCTCCACTTT.